Listed here are 20 T cell receptor beta chains from one sample, sequenced in a study of shared clonotypes between healthy human individuals (dated by TCRdb to 2018 to 2020). The method behind the library was the immunoSEQ multiplex PCR assay. TCRdb took over this immuneACCESS table, retaining in-frame rearrangements with V and J assigned. Such tables are incomplete; in checked studies, under half of the missing clones stem from an unresolved V gene, and the remainder is unexplained. The table for this sample lists approximately 2,000,000 clones; about 90% of them were counted only once. Approximately 0.39% of the sample lies in the top ten. The sequencing input was naive CD4+ T cells from PBMCs. What the cell subset or site label conveys for this sample: CD45RA+ positively selected. The origin of the receptors is a man aged 18 to 29 in good health. Some clones in this sample may be carry-over from other donors' samples.

The CDR3 coding sequence is TGTGCCTGGAGTTCCGCGACCCTATACTCTGGAAACACCATATATTTT. Residues: CAWSSATLYSGNTIYF. The chain links TRBV30 to TRBJ1-3; D unresolved. This CDR3 comprises 16 residues. The V gene lost 2 bases and the J gene lost 0 bases, with 14 bases spanning the gap. In germline, CDR1 is GTSNPN, CDR2 SVGIG (reference sequence).

This chain uses TRBV28 with TRBJ2-7, with 7 bases lining up with TRBD1. The CDR3 has 15 residues. Germline V gene data show CDR1 as MDHEN and CDR2 as SYDVKM. Trimming cost V 4 bases and J 5 bases; bases outside gene matches: 11. The CDR3 spells CASSSSSGTVDEQYF. The CDR3 coding sequence is TGTGCCAGCAGTTCCAGCTCCGGGACAGTTGACGAGCAGTACTTC.

As concerns this clone: Other DNA sequences of this sample code for an identical CDR3. The chain carries TRBV28 and TRBJ2-1; D call uncertain. Germline CDR1 reads MDHEN; CDR2 reads SYDVKM. V was pared by 2 bases and J by 6 bases, with 8 bases between. There are 13 residues in the CDR3. CDR3 sequence (DNA): TGTGCCAGCAGTTTAGCCCGAGGCAATGAGCAGTTCTTC. Translating it yields CASSLARGNEQFF.

On this clone: Other DNA sequences in this specimen translate into the identical CDR3. The chain joins TRBV5-4 to TRBJ2-1; the match to TRBD2 covers 9 bases. J lost 4 bases, V lost 0 bases, and 2 bases had no gene match. CDR1 and CDR2 from the germline V gene are SGHNT and YYREEE (reference sequence). The CDR3 consists of 15 residues. The CDR3 protein is CASSLALAGYNEQFF. CDR3 DNA: TGTGCCAGCAGCTTGGCCCTAGCGGGGTACAATGAGCAGTTCTTC.

As to this clone: In the same sample, other DNA sequences code for this CDR3. This chain's CDR3 is CASSRNQPQHF. Written as DNA, the CDR3 is TGTGCCAGCAGCCGAAATCAGCCCCAGCATTTT. The V gene is TRBV28, the J gene TRBJ1-5, with D unresolved. Germline CDR1 MDHEN, CDR2 SYDVKM. V lost 6 bases, J lost 4 bases, and 4 bases lay in between. This CDR3 contains 11 residues.

The chain combines TRBV5-1 with TRBJ1-1, with TRBD1 identical over 7 bases. The CDR3 covers 15 residues. With 4 bases clipped from V and 4 bases from J, the junction kept 10 bases outside the gene matches. Germline V gene lookup returns CDR1 SGHRS and CDR2 YFSETQ. In DNA, the CDR3 is TGCGCCAGCAGCATAGAACAGGGGAGCAGCACTGAAGCTTTCTTT. It specifies CASSIEQGSSTEAFF.

The V gene is TRBV27, the J gene TRBJ1-2; D is undetermined. The CDR3 length is 13 residues. CDR1 MNHEY and CDR2 SMNVEV come from the germline V gene (reference sequence). Deletions cut 7 bases from V and 2 bases from J, with 11 bases between. The CDR3 DNA follows: TGTGCCAGCACTAAGACGCCAAACTATGGCTACACCTTC. Translation: CASTKTPNYGYTF.

The chain recombines TRBV5-1 with TRBJ1-4, with D perhaps matching TRBD1 (5 bases). The V gene's germline CDR1 is SGHRS and CDR2 YFSETQ. Trimming took off 3 bases at V and 5 bases at J, with 17 bases between the two ends. The CDR3 runs 16 residues. In nucleotides, the CDR3 is TGCGCCAGCAGCTCCAACAGGTTCGGGGGAAATGAAAAACTGTTTTTT. The encoded protein is CASSSNRFGGNEKLFF.

Only one count was recorded for this clone. The rearrangement links TRBV28 to TRBJ1-6; D gene unclear. There are 12 residues in the CDR3. Deletions cut 7 bases from V and 7 bases from J, with 8 bases between. Germline assignment: CDR1 MDHEN and CDR2 SYDVKM. This chain's CDR3 is CASTGANSPLHF. CDR3 nucleotides: TGTGCCAGCACGGGTGCCAATTCACCCCTCCACTTT.

This rearrangement joins TRBV15 to TRBJ1-1, with D maybe TRBD1 (5 bases). CDR3 length: 14 amino acids. V was cut by 0 bases and J by 8 bases, with 13 bases left in between. Germline-derived CDR1 and CDR2 are LNHNV and YYDKDF (reference sequence). This CDR3 is CATSRDPEAGEAFF. The CDR3 DNA reads as TGTGCCACCAGCAGAGACCCCGAGGCAGGGGAAGCTTTCTTT. Full variable domain (rest looked up from reference TRBV15 and TRBJ1-1): DAMVIQNPRYQVTQFGKPVTLSCSQTLNHNVMYWYQQKSSQAPKLLFHYYDKDFNNEADTPDNFQSRRPNTSFCFLDIRSPGLGDTAMYLCATSRDPEAGEAFFGQGTRLTVV.

The genes are TRBV4-3 and TRBJ2-7; D might be TRBD1 or TRBD2, each matching 5 bases. Between the trimmed V and J ends, which lost 4 bases and 0 bases, there was a span of 13 bases. Germline V CDR1 and CDR2: LGHNA, YSLEER. This CDR3 is 15 amino acids long. The CDR3 region is CASSLRGGTSYEQYF. The CDR3 bases are TGCGCCAGCAGCCTACGGGGCGGAACCTCCTACGAGCAGTACTTC.

This clone was recorded a few times. The CDR3 is CASSLKNTGELFF. The DNA of the CDR3 is TGTGCCAGCAGCTTAAAGAACACCGGGGAGCTGTTTTTT. The genes are TRBV7-3 and TRBJ2-2; D is unclear. V lost 1 base, J lost 1 base, and 1 base lay in between. The CDR3 has 13 residues. Looked up from germline, CDR1 is SGHTA and CDR2 is FQGTGA. The variable domain in full, completed from reference TRBV7-3 and TRBJ2-2, reads GAGVSQTPSNKVTEKGKYVELRCDPISGHTALYWYRQSLGQGPEFLIYFQGTGAADDSGLPNDRFFAVRPEGSVSTLKIQRTERGDSAVYLCASSLKNTGELFFGEGSRLTVL.

V and J are TRBV29-1 and TRBJ2-1; 9 positions match TRBD1. The CDR3 has 14 residues. Trimming cost V 5 bases and J 5 bases; bases outside gene matches: 7. Germline assignment: CDR1 SQVTM and CDR2 ANQGSEA. The CDR3 reads CSVRPGQGNNEQFF. CDR3 nucleotides: TGCAGCGTTCGTCCGGGACAGGGAAACAATGAGCAGTTCTTC.

This clone was seen just once. Additional DNA sequences in this sample encode the identical CDR3. The chain employs TRBV5-1 and TRBJ2-1; a possible D gene is TRBD2 (6 bases). Trimming took off 2 bases at V and 0 bases at J, with 12 bases between the two ends. Germline CDR1 reads SGHRS; CDR2 reads YFSETQ. There are 16 residues in the CDR3. The CDR3 sequence: CASSLVGLSSYNEQFF. CDR3 in DNA: TGCGCCAGCAGCTTAGTAGGACTAAGCTCCTACAATGAGCAGTTCTTC.

V and J are TRBV10-3 and TRBJ2-1; 10 bases are shared with TRBD2. Germline lookup yields CDR1 ENHRY and CDR2 SYGVKD. This CDR3 comprises 15 residues. After removal of 0 bases from V and 7 bases from J, the junction contained 3 bases not matched to a gene. The CDR3 nucleotides are TGTGCCATCAGTGAGTCCGGGACTAGCGAGAATGAGCAGTTCTTC. Protein: CAISESGTSENEQFF.

CDR3 in DNA: TGCAGCGTTGTATCGCGGGACTTAAGCACAGATACGCAGTATTTT. The encoded protein is CSVVSRDLSTDTQYF. This chain connects TRBV29-1 to TRBJ2-3, with D tentatively TRBD2 (6 bases). The germline V and J ends were trimmed by 4 bases and 0 bases, with 14 bases remaining between them. This CDR3 has 15 amino acids. Germline V gene lookup returns CDR1 SQVTM and CDR2 ANQGSEA.

The rearrangement joins TRBV5-1 to TRBJ2-3, with D perhaps matching TRBD1 (6 bases). The CDR3 runs to 16 residues. The germline V and J ends were trimmed by 3 bases and 2 bases, with 16 bases remaining between them. In germline, CDR1 is SGHRS, CDR2 YFSETQ. CDR3 amino acids: CASSSDPTGATDTQYF. The CDR3 nucleotides are TGCGCCAGCAGCTCAGACCCGACAGGAGCCACAGATACGCAGTATTTT. The variable domain in full, with the rest retrieved from reference TRBV5-1 and TRBJ2-3, is KAGVTQTPRYLIKTRGQQVTLSCSPISGHRSVSWYQQTPGQGLQFLFEYFSETQRNKGNFPGRFSGRQFSNSRSEMNVSTLELGDSALYLCASSSDPTGATDTQYFGPGTRLTVL.

This sequence joins TRBV23-1 and TRBJ1-1; D remains unclear. TRBV23-1 belongs to the ORF category, with a function that is uncertain. The ends were cut back, 7 bases at V and 0 bases at J, with 15 bases in the middle. This CDR3 contains 15 residues. DNA of the CDR3: TGCGCCAGCACCTCGGCGGGCAGGATGAACACTGAAGCTTTCTTT. It translates to CASTSAGRMNTEAFF.

Remarks on this clone: Additional DNA sequences in this sample encode the identical CDR3. V is TRBV28 and J is TRBJ1-5, with a weak D call TRBD1 (5 bases). The CDR3 loop spans 15 amino acids. The germline gives CDR1 MDHEN, CDR2 SYDVKM. The germline V and J ends were trimmed by 3 bases and 0 bases, with 9 bases remaining between them. CDR3 protein: CASSLAGLSNQPQHF. DNA for the CDR3: TGTGCCAGCAGTTTGGCAGGGCTTAGCAATCAGCCCCAGCATTTT.

The chain carries TRBV18 and TRBJ2-7; a possible D gene is TRBD2 (5 bases). CDR3 length: 12 residues. V lost 6 bases and J lost 5, with 11 bases in between. The germline V gene encodes CDR1 KGHSH and CDR2 LQKENI. The CDR3 loop reads CASSRGRDEQYF. CDR3 sequence (DNA): TGTGCCAGCTCGCGCGGGCGAGACGAGCAGTACTTC.